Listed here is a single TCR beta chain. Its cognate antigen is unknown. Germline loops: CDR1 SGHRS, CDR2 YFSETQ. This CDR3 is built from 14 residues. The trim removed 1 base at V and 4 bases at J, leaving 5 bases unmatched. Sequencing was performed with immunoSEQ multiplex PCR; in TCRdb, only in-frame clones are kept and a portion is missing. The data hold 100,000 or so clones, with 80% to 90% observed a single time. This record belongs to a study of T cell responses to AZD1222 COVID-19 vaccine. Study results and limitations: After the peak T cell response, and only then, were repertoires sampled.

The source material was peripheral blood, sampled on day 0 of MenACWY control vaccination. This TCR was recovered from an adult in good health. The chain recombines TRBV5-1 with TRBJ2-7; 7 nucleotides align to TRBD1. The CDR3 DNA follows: TGCGCCAGCAGCTTGAACAGGGGCCCATACGAGCAGTACTTC. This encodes CASSLNRGPYEQYF. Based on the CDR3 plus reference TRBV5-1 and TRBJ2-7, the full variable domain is KAGVTQTPRYLIKTRGQQVTLSCSPISGHRSVSWYQQTPGQGLQFLFEYFSETQRNKGNFPGRFSGRQFSNSRSEMNVSTLELGDSALYLCASSLNRGPYEQYFGPGTRLTVT.